This T cell receptor (beta chain) was sequenced in a study of CD4 T cells in relation to SARS-CoV-2 and coronaviruses. Note on this clone: Its antigen remains unidentified.

TCRdb's copy holds only in-frame clones and misses some; the assay was immunoSEQ multiplex PCR. The sample lists fewer than 35,000 clones, more than 65% occurring once. Whole-study results and caveats: In around 60% of donors, memory CD4+ clonotypes crossrecognized SARS-CoV-2 and at least one common cold coronavirus spike.

The CDR3 is 16 residues long. CDR1 and CDR2 from the germline V gene are SGHTS and YDEGEE. V was cut by 0 bases and J by 9 bases, with 20 bases left in between. The gene calls are TRBV5-8 and TRBJ2-3, with D tentatively TRBD1 (5 bases). This receptor was obtained from an adult with COVID-19. Sample: memory CD4+ T cells from PBMCs, cultured in vitro. CDR3 in amino acids: CASSLGVDHFKGTQYF. Written as DNA, the CDR3 is TGTGCCAGCAGCTTGGGTGTCGACCATTTCAAGGGGACGCAGTATTTT.